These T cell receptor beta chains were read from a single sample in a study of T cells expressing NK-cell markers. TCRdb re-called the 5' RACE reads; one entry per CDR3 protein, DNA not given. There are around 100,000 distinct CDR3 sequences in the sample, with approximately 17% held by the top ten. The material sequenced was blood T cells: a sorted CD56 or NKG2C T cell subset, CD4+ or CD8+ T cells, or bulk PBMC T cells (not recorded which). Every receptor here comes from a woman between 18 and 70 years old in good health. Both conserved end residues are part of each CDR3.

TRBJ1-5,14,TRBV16,CASVFDGGNQPQHF
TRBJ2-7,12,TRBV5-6,CASSSRTFEQYF
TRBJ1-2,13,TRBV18,CASSQQGHYGYTF
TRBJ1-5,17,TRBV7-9,CASSTPSDRGGSQPQHF
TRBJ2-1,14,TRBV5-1,CASSFSGTYNEQFF
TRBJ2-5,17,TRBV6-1,CASSEELGTGRSETQYF
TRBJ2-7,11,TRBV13,CASSTAYEQYF
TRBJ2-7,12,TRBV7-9,CASSTISYEQYF
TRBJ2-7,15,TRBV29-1,CSVQGLAGALGEQYF
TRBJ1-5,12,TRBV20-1,CSARTDYQPQHF
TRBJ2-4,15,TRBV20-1,CSAPDGAAAKNIQYF
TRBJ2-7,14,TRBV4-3,CASTSGLSPGEQYF
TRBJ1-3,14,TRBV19,CASSIADSGNTIYF
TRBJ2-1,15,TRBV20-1,CSADHLGQANNEQFF
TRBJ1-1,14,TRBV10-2,CASLPGQGPTEAFF
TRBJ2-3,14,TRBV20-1,CSASELAGGGTQYF
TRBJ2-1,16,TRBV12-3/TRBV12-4,CASSLGASGGYNEQFF
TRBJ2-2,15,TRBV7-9,CASSGAGRGTGELFF
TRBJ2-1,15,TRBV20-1,CSATYSGTGYNEQFF
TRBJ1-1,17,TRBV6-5,CASSYSWGQGPNTEAFF
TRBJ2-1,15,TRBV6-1,CASSQGDRGRDEQFF
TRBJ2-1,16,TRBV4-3,CASSHHPGLAGDEQFF
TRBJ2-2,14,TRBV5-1,CATSAGENTGELFF
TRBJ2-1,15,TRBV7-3,CASSFYPGANNEQFF
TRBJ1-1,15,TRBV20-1,CSARDEGQNKDEAFF
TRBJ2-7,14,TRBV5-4,CASSFASSVYEQYF
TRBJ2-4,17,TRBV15,CATSRDLTGWAKNIQYF
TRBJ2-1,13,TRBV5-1,CASRGSGVNEQFF
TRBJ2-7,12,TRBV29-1,CSVVAGGYEQYF
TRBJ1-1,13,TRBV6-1,CASNQGRGTEAFF
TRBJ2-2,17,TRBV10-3,CAISDLGEGPHTGELFF
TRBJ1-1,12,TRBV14,CASSRANTEAFF